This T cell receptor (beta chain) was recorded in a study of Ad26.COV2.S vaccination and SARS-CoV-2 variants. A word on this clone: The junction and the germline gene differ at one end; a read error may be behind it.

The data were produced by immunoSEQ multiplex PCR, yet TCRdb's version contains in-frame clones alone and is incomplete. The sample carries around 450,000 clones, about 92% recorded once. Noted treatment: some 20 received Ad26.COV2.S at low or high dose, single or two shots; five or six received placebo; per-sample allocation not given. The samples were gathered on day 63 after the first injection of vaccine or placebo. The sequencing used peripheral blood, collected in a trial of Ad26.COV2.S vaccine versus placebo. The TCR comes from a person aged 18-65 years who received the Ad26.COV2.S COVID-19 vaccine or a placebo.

The CDR3 DNA sequence: TGTGCCAGTAGAATAGCGGATATCCCTTACAATGAGCAGTTCTTC. It codes for CASRIADIPYNEQFF. The rearrangement joins TRBV19 to TRBJ2-1, with D possibly TRBD2 on 6 matching bases. Germline CDR1 reads LNHDA; CDR2 reads SQIVND (reference sequence). This CDR3 contains 15 residues. The full variable domain, completed using reference TRBV19 and TRBJ2-1, is DGGITQSPKYLFRKEGQNVTLSCEQNLNHDAMYWYRQDPGQGLRLIYYSQIVNDFQKGDIAEGYSVSREKKESFPLTVTSAQKNPTAFYLCASRIADIPYNEQFFGPGTRLTVL.